The rows below give T cell receptor beta chains drawn from one sample of a study of cytomegalovirus exposure and HLA in healthy donors. Repertoires were generated with immunoSEQ multiplex PCR, while TCRdb's copy carries only in-frame clones and drops some. Of over 130,000 clones listed, around three fifths were seen once; the top ten hold over 1.5%. Sequencing was done on a sample of PBMCs. The receptors derive from a male donor in good health and CMV-seronegative. Each CDR3 is given with its conserved first and last residue. A D gene is named only where the DNA matches it firmly. A row's size may be missing; if present it is once, few, many or a size class.

- TRBJ2-5 TRBV5-6 TRBD1 CASSPRGQPTQETQYF TGTGCCAGCAGCCCCAGGGGACAGCCGACTCAAGAGACCCAGTACTTC
- TRBJ2-3 TRBV6-5 - CASSYSRDSQDTQYF TGTGCCAGCAGTTACTCCCGGGACTCACAAGATACGCAGTATTTT
- TRBJ2-1 TRBV7-3 TRBD2 CASSLEAGGRGNEQFF TGTGCCAGCAGCTTAGAAGCGGGGGGGCGGGGGAATGAGCAGTTCTTC
- TRBJ2-7 TRBV6-1 - CASRPIQDLGEQYF TGTGCCAGCAGACCCATACAGGATCTTGGCGAGCAGTACTTC
- TRBJ2-1 TRBV10-1 TRBD2 CASSGTSGGAYNEQFF TGCGCCAGCAGTGGGACTAGCGGGGGGGCCTACAATGAGCAGTTCTTC
- TRBJ2-7 TRBV6-1 TRBD1 CASSELGQGGIVQYF TGTGCCAGCAGTGAATTGGGACAGGGGGGTATCGTGCAGTACTTC
- TRBJ2-7 TRBV28 - CASSGRQEQYF TGTGCCAGCAGTGGGAGACAAGAGCAGTACTTC
once TRBJ2-3 TRBV12-1 - CASSPRTSGGAISTDTQYF TGTGCCAGCAGCCCTCGGACTAGCGGGGGGGCTATAAGCACAGATACGCAGTATTTT
- TRBJ1-3 TRBV15 - CATSRDLREMNTIYF TGTGCCACCAGCAGAGATTTGAGGGAGATGAACACCATATATTTT
- TRBJ2-5 TRBV29-1 TRBD2 CSVDLRTSGVAQYF TGCAGCGTTGACCTTCGGACTAGCGGGGTTGCCCAGTACTTC
- TRBJ1-1 TRBV15 TRBD1 CATSGTGGKGTEAFF TGTGCCACCTCCGGGACAGGGGGCAAGGGTACTGAAGCTTTCTTT
- TRBJ1-1 TRBV5-6 - CASHQGLWMNTEAFF TGTGCCAGCCACCAGGGGTTATGGATGAACACTGAAGCTTTCTTT
few TRBJ1-2 TRBV4-3 - CASSQDPVNYGYTF TGCGCCAGCAGCCAAGATCCGGTGAACTATGGCTACACCTTC
- TRBJ2-3 TRBV13 TRBD2 CASQRVSGGRPDTQYF TGTGCCAGCCAACGAGTCAGCGGGGGGCGCCCAGATACGCAGTATTTT
- TRBJ2-5 TRBV7-9 - CASSLNLARETQYF TGTGCCAGCAGCTTAAACCTGGCTAGGGAGACCCAGTACTTC
- TRBJ1-4 TRBV19 TRBD1 CASSSGQGAPNEKLFF TGTGCCAGTAGTTCCGGACAGGGGGCGCCTAATGAAAAACTGTTTTTT
once TRBJ2-5 TRBV27 - CASSLQAYQETQYF TGTGCCAGCAGTCTACAGGCCTACCAAGAGACCCAGTACTTC
- TRBJ1-2 TRBV9 - CASSDPRGGAGGYTF TGTGCCAGCAGCGATCCCCGAGGAGGGGCGGGAGGCTACACCTTC
- TRBJ2-2 TRBV27 TRBD1 CASSLSYGTANTGELFF TGTGCCAGCAGTTTATCCTACGGGACAGCCAACACCGGGGAGCTGTTTTTT
- TRBJ1-5 TRBV6-1 TRBD1 CASSQGQRNQPQHF TGTGCCAGCAGCCAGGGACAGAGGAATCAGCCCCAGCATTTT
- TRBJ1-5 TRBV28 TRBD1 CASSSTGALSGPQHF TGTGCCAGCAGCTCAACAGGGGCTCTTTCGGGGCCCCAGCATTTT
- TRBJ2-1 TRBV6-5 TRBD1 CASSSHDRGGNEQFF TGTGCCAGCAGTTCCCACGACAGGGGGGGCAATGAGCAGTTCTTC
- TRBJ1-6 TRBV6-5 - CASSYPRGSGNSPLHF TGTGCCAGCAGTTACCCGAGGGGGTCGGGTAATTCACCCCTCCACTTT
once TRBJ2-7 TRBV15 TRBD1 CAIRQGYEQYF TGTGCCATTAGACAGGGCTACGAGCAGTACTTC
- TRBJ2-1 TRBV5-1 - CASSLYTGWFF TGCGCCAGCAGCTTGTACACAGGGTGGTTCTTC
few TRBJ1-5 TRBV7-2 - CASSREGGYSNQPQHF TGTGCCAGCAGCAGGGAGGGGGGTTATAGCAATCAGCCCCAGCATTTT
- TRBJ2-5 TRBV10-1 - CASSETGRETQYF TGCGCCAGCAGTGAGACAGGGAGAGAGACCCAGTACTTC
few TRBJ2-3 TRBV19 TRBD2 CASSIASGGGSSTDTQYF TGTGCCAGTAGTATTGCTAGCGGGGGAGGGTCTAGCACAGATACGCAGTATTTT
few TRBJ2-5 TRBV7-2 - CASSLPRGETQYF TGTGCCAGCAGCTTGCCCAGGGGAGAGACCCAGTACTTC
- TRBJ2-1 TRBV7-9 - CSSSLGLQSSYNEQFF TGTTCCAGCAGCTTAGGGCTCCAAAGCTCCTACAATGAGCAGTTCTTC
once TRBJ2-7 TRBV7-3 TRBD1 CASSLTKGANEQYF TGTGCCAGCAGCTTAACGAAGGGGGCCAACGAGCAGTACTTC
- TRBJ2-7 TRBV5-1 TRBD1 CASSPRTGRDSYEQYF TGCGCCAGCAGCCCTCGGACAGGGCGGGACTCCTACGAGCAGTACTTC
- TRBJ1-1 TRBV18 - CASSPGGRDTEAFF TGTGCCAGCTCACCGGGGGGACGGGACACTGAAGCTTTCTTT
- TRBJ2-1 TRBV5-6 TRBD2 CASSLELRGGLDEQFF TGTGCCAGCAGCTTGGAGTTGCGGGGGGGCCTCGATGAGCAGTTCTTC
- TRBJ1-5 TRBV4-1 - CASSQGTVYSNQPQHF TGCGCCAGCAGCCAAGGCACAGTGTATAGCAATCAGCCCCAGCATTTT
- TRBJ2-3 TRBV10-1 - CASRRGTDTQYF TGCGCCAGCAGGAGGGGGACAGATACGCAGTATTTT
few TRBJ2-1 TRBV7-3 TRBD2 CASSLLAGTHNEQFF TGTGCCAGCAGCTTACTAGCGGGGACCCACAATGAGCAGTTCTTC